This T cell receptor (beta chain) was identified in a study of T cells in Graves' hyperthyroidism and ophthalmopathy. The overall study: Specimen type is peripheral blood, collected at initial diagnosis prior to any treatment.

RNA transcripts were the template for amplifying TCR beta CDR3 regions. HTBI primers drove first-round RT-PCR of the TCR CDR3. TCRdb re-called the multiplex PCR reads with MiXCR, one entry per CDR3 protein. The sample consists of some 500,000 distinct CDR3 sequences, 13% to 15% of them appearing once. Patients having uncontrolled infection, another autoimmune disease, pregnancy or lactation were not included. This clonotype was counted many times. The antigen is unknown. Study-wide findings and caveats: Among thyroid clonotypes expanded above 0.001, most also appeared in blood.

This CDR3 region has 17 residues. Trimming shortened V by 5 bases and J by 4 bases, and 18 bases separated the two germline ends. Germline V gene sequence: CDR1 MNHEY, CDR2 SMNVEV (reference sequence). The rearrangement uses TRBV27 and TRBJ2-6; tentatively, D is TRBD2 (5 bases). The clonotype was recovered from a woman aged 18-35 years with Graves' hyperthyroidism. Sequenced input: blood. Here the CDR3 DNA reads TGTGCCAGCAGTAGGAGGACGGTCCGGCCCGGGGCCAACGTCCTGACTTTC. It specifies CASSRRTVRPGANVLTF. Supplemented by reference TRBV27 and TRBJ2-6, the full variable domain reads EAQVTQNPRYLITVTGKKLTVTCSQNMNHEYMSWYRQDPGLGLRQIYYSMNVEVTDKGDVPEGYKVSRKEKRNFPLILESPSPNQTSLYFCASSRRTVRPGANVLTFGAGSRLTVL.